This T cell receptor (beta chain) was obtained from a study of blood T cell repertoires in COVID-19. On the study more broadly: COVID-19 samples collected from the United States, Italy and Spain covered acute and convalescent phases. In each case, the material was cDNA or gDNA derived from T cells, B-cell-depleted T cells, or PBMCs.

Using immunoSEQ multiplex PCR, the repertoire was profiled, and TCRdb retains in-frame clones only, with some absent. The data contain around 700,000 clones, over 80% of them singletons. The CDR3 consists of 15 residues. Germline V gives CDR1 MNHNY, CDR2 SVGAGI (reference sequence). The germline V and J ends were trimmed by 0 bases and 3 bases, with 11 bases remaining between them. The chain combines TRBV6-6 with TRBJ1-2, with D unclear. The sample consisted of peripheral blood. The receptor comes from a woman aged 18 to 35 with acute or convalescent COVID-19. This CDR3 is CASSYSTRLDYGYTF. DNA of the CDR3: TGTGCCAGCAGTTACTCTACGCGTCTGGACTATGGCTACACCTTC.